Sequencing of this T cell receptor beta chain was carried out in a study of identical twins (dated by TCRdb to the mid-2010s). A note on the overall study: To test whether fetal clonotypes persist, the study used deep sequencing on TCR alpha and beta repertoires from monozygotic twins, unrelated adults of various ages, and cord blood. Replicate twin experiments were performed at different times using different library preparation protocols to rule out contamination.

V has 5 bases trimmed and J has 2 bases trimmed; junction bases matching no gene number 7. Taken from cysteine to phenylalanine, the CDR3 has 15 residues. The kept DNA is CDR3 alone, 45 bases in frame from the first base. CDR1 SGHTA and CDR2 FQGNSA are derived from the germline V gene. Only healthy Caucasian donors were included. Miltenyi CD45RO+ enrichment and human naive T-cell isolation kits were used to isolate memory (CD45RO+) and naive T cells from PBMC. Results the study describes overall, beyond this receptor: Fewer insertions were carried by abundant cord blood beta clonotypes, a similar but weaker trend appeared in young adult naive repertoires, and no such trend appeared in memory repertoires. A weaker excess of twin sharing was found in beta out-of-frame sequences because the signal-to-noise ratio was lowered by fewer shared sequences. Because the same donors could not be followed over many years, the conclusions depended on cross-sectional statistical analysis. Compared with coincidental sharing between unrelated individuals, out-of-frame TCR alpha sequences shared between twins showed an excess of sequences with low generation probability. In monozygotic twins, recombination models systematically underestimated out-of-frame TCR alpha sharing, but the models matched the sharing seen between unrelated individuals. Invariant T cells such as MAIT and iNKT could partly confound zero-insertion analyses, though diverse VJ usage argued against this for most clonotypes.

Note on this clonotype: The antigen it binds to is not known. Within one base of it there is no much larger clone, and no base qualities were kept.

The library came from 5' RACE. Sequencing took place on an Illumina HiSeq 2000. A universal primer binding site was introduced by template switching, and a unique molecular identifier was present in the final cDNA, enabling accurate counting of TCR cDNA molecules. Specific primers in the conserved constant-segment region were used to synthesize first-strand cDNA for TCR alpha and beta chains. To control for contamination, every cDNA library was double barcoded, receiving both a SMART-Mk sample barcode and Illumina barcodes. TruSeq adapter sequences, together with Illumina sample barcodes, were added in two successive PCR steps. Sequencing of the TCR alpha and beta cDNA libraries was done on the Illumina HiSeq platform using custom primers. Under the source paper's analysis protocol: Unique molecular identifiers were extracted from raw reads with MiGEC, and CDR3 positions were determined with MiXCR. For each individual, recombination models were inferred using an EM algorithm with the repgenHMM and IGoR tools. Shared clonotype analysis was performed with the tcR package in R, normalizing sharing by the product of cloneset sizes. To study raw recombination free of thymic and clonal selection effects, out-of-frame nonproductive sequences were analyzed. The raw public data were reprocessed by TCRdb itself: fastp quality trimming at Q25, MiXCR clonotype calling, in-frame beta chains only. Under each unique CDR3 protein, matching rows form one entry showing the most common genes and DNA. Clone size and V and J calls follow TCRdb, not the original study. Here the sample has a few hundred thousand distinct CDR3 sequences; about 11% occur a single time. Clones ranked in the top ten supply 10% of the sample.

The chain uses TRBV7-2 and TRBJ2-7; a stretch of 9 junction bases matches TRBD1. The sample taken for sequencing was memory T cells sorted from blood. The cell subset or site label on this specimen signifies: CD45RO+ enriched T cells. The source is a man aged 45-60 years in good health. Here the CDR3 is given as CASSMPGTGTYEQYF. The nucleotides read TGTGCCAGCAGCATGCCCGGGACAGGGACCTACGAGCAGTACTTC.